This T cell receptor beta chain was profiled in a study of T-cell reconstitution after alpha-beta-depleted transplantation in children. This clonotype appeared many times. Its antigen is currently unknown. Unique molecular identifiers were incorporated during preparation of the TCRbeta library. TCRdb re-derived calls from the PCR reads in MiXCR, one entry per CDR3 protein. The sample holds about 150,000 distinct CDR3 sequences, around 10% seen once. Overall study results and limits: Newly produced T cells mostly provided counts and TCRbeta diversity after one year, as hyperexpanded clones declined. Two months or so post-transplant, alpha-beta T cells reportedly derived from several hundred expanded graft clones.

CDR1 and CDR2 from the germline V gene are MNHNS and SASEGT. CDR3 length equals 18 residues. V was clipped by 6 bases and J by 5 bases; unmatched bases: 11. The V call is TRBV6-1, the J call TRBJ2-2, with 14 nucleotides matching TRBD2. Sample: PBMCs, taken before TCRalphabeta/CD19-depleted stem cell transplant. The source is a boy between 2 and 15 years old with acute myeloid leukemia, due to receive a stem cell transplant. CDR3 sequence reads: CASSPLGTSGSGTGELFF. In DNA form, the CDR3 reads TGTGCCAGCAGCCCCCTCGGGACTAGCGGGAGTGGTACCGGGGAGCTGTTTTTT.